The text below deals with one T cell receptor (beta chain). The data were taken from a study of T cell responses to AZD1222 COVID-19 vaccine. Libraries were prepared by immunoSEQ multiplex PCR; TCRdb keeps only in-frame clonotypes and omits some of them. The repertoire consists of about 99,000 clones, with about 87% occurring once and the leading ten covering about 8.7%. The CDR3 totals 15 residues. Germline trimming cut 7 bases from V and 3 bases from J; bases unmatched to any gene: 11. In germline, CDR1 is SNHLY, CDR2 FYNNEI. This material consisted of peripheral blood, taken on day 0 of AZD1222 vaccination. This chain joins TRBV2 and TRBJ1-1; 7 bases map to TRBD1. This TCR derives from an adult in good health. CDR3 loop: CASNPQGVIDTEAFF. The CDR3 DNA sequence: TGTGCCAGCAATCCCCAGGGGGTGATAGACACTGAAGCTTTCTTT. Filled out from reference TRBV2 and TRBJ1-1, the complete variable domain reads EPEVTQTPSHQVTQMGQEVILRCVPISNHLYFYWYRQILGQKVEFLVSFYNNEISEKSEIFDDQFSVERPDGSNFTLKIRSTKLEDSAMYFCASNPQGVIDTEAFFGQGTRLTVV.